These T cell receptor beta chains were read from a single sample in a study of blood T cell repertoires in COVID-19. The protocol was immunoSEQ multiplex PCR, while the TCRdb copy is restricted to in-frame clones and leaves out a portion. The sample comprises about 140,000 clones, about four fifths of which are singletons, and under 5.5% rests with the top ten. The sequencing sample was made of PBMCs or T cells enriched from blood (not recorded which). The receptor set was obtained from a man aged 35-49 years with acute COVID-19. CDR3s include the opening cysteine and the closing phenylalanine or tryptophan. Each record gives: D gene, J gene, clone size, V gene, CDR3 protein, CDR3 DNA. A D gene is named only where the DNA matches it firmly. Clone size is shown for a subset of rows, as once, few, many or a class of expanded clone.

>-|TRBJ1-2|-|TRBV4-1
CASSQEVTLLRGYTF
TGCGCCAGCAGCCAAGAGGTAACTCTCCTCCGTGGCTACACCTTC
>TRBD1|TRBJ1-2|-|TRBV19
CASSTRTGKNYGYTF
TGTGCCAGTAGTACGCGGACAGGCAAGAACTATGGCTACACCTTC
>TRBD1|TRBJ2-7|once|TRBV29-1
CSAGQGAYEQYF
TGCAGCGCGGGACAGGGGGCATACGAGCAGTACTTC
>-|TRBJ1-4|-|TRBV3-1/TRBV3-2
CASSPTSGDTNEKLFF
TGTGCCAGCAGCCCAACCTCGGGGGATACTAATGAAAAACTGTTTTTT
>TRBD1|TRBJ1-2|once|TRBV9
CASSLRTGHGYTF
TGTGCCAGCAGCCTCAGGACAGGGCACGGCTACACCTTC
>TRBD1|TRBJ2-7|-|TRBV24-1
CATTVPGQGKALLDEQYF
TGTGCCACCACCGTCCCGGGACAGGGAAAGGCTCTCTTGGACGAGCAGTACTTC
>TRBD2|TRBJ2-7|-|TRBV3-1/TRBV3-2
CASSKRGRAYEQYF
TGTGCCAGCAGTAAGCGGGGGAGAGCCTACGAGCAGTACTTC
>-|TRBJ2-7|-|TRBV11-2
CASSLVSSYEQYF
TGTGCCAGCAGCTTAGTGAGTAGCTACGAGCAGTACTTC
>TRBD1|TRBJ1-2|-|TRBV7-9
CASSLRDRSYGYTF
TGTGCCAGCAGCCTCAGGGACAGGTCCTATGGCTACACCTTC
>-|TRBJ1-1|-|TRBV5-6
CASSLVRTEAFF
TGTGCCAGCAGCTTGGTGAGAACTGAAGCTTTCTTT
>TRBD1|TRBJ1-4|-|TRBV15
CATSRDGTGEEKLFF
TGTGCCACCAGCAGAGATGGGACAGGAGAGGAAAAACTGTTTTTT
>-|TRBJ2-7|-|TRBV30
CAWSESPLAYEQYF
TGTGCCTGGAGTGAGAGTCCGCTCGCCTACGAGCAGTACTTC
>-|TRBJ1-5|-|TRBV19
CASRVTGRQPQHF
TGTGCCAGTAGGGTAACAGGGCGCCAGCCCCAGCATTTT
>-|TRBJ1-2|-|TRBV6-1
CASSEGRYSGYTF
TGTGCCAGCAGTGAAGGCAGGTATTCGGGCTACACCTTC
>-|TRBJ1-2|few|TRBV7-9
CATQPGGANYGYTF
TGTGCCACCCAGCCGGGGGGTGCTAACTATGGCTACACCTTC
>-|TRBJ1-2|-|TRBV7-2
CASSLGGGTLDLRHGYTF
TGTGCCAGCAGCTTAGGCGGAGGGACCTTAGACCTTCGGCATGGCTACACCTTC
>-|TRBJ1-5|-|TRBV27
CASTQVGSSNQPQHF
TGTGCCAGCACCCAGGTAGGATCTAGCAATCAGCCCCAGCATTTT
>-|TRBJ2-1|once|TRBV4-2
CASSPTSGVSYNEQFF
TGTGCCAGCAGCCCAACGTCGGGGGTATCGTACAATGAGCAGTTCTTC
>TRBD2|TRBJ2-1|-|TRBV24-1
CATSELGLAGGDEQFF
TGTGCCACCAGTGAACTGGGACTAGCGGGAGGCGATGAGCAGTTCTTC
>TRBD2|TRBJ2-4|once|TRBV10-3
CAISDGLAGGRGIQYF
TGTGCCATCAGTGATGGTCTAGCGGGAGGTCGGGGCATTCAGTACTTC
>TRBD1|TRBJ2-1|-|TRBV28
CASLTGGVYNEQFF
TGTGCCAGCCTTACAGGGGGCGTGTACAATGAGCAGTTCTTC
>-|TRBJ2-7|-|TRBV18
CASSPGAGLSEQYF
TGTGCCAGCTCCCCAGGAGCAGGGCTCTCCGAGCAGTACTTC
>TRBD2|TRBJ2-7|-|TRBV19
CASSPGLAGGRQYF
TGTGCCAGTAGTCCGGGACTAGCGGGAGGCAGGCAGTACTTC
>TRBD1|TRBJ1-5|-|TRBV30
CAWDRGGNQPQHF
TGTGCCTGGGACAGGGGTGGCAATCAGCCCCAGCATTTT
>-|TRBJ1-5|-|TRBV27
CASSRHGGINDQPQHF
TGTGCCAGCAGTCGCCATGGGGGGATAAATGATCAGCCCCAGCATTTT
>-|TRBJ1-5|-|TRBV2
CASSDSPAGNQPQHF
TGTGCCAGCAGCGACAGTCCGGCGGGCAATCAGCCCCAGCATTTT
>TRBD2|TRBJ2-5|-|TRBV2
CASSEVVRLAGQETQYF
TGTGCCAGCAGTGAAGTGGTTCGACTAGCGGGGCAAGAGACCCAGTACTTC
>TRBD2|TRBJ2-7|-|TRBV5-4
CASSYLGGSGSYEQYF
TGTGCCAGCAGTTACCTCGGGGGTAGCGGGAGCTACGAGCAGTACTTC
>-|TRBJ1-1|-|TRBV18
CASSPFIAANTEAFF
TGTGCCAGCTCACCCTTTATAGCGGCGAACACTGAAGCTTTCTTT
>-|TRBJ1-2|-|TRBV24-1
CATSDLGQHYGYTF
TGTGCCACCAGTGATTTGGGACAGCACTATGGCTACACCTTC
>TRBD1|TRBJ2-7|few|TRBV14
CASSPGQGFSYEQYF
TGTGCCAGCAGCCCAGGACAGGGGTTCTCCTACGAGCAGTACTTC
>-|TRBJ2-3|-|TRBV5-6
CASSLAGITQYF
TGTGCCAGCAGCTTGGCAGGGATCACGCAGTATTTT
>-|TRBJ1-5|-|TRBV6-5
CASSYSGAGQPQHF
TGTGCCAGCAGTTACTCGGGGGCAGGTCAGCCCCAGCATTTT
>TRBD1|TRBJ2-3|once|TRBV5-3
CAMDRVGPPDTQYF
TGTGCCATGGACAGGGTTGGTCCCCCAGATACGCAGTATTTT
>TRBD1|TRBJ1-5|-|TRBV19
CASSGRQGGSNQPQHF
TGTGCCAGTAGTGGGCGACAGGGAGGAAGCAATCAGCCCCAGCATTTT
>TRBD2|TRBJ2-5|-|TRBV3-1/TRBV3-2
CASSQGGVREGSNLETQYF
TGTGCCAGCAGCCAAGGGGGAGTGCGGGAGGGCTCTAACTTAGAGACCCAGTACTTC
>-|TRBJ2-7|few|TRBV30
CAWSVSRYEQYF
TGTGCCTGGAGTGTATCGCGGTACGAGCAGTACTTC
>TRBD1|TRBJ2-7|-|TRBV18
CASSPPGQGYEQYF
TGTGCCAGCTCACCACCGGGACAGGGCTACGAGCAGTACTTC
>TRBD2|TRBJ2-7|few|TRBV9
CASSPPQHSGGTTYTYEQYF
TGTGCCAGCAGCCCGCCCCAACATAGCGGGGGGACAACTTACACCTACGAGCAGTACTTC
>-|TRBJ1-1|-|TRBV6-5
CASSYEQRNTEAFF
TGTGCCAGCAGTTACGAACAGAGGAACACTGAAGCTTTCTTT
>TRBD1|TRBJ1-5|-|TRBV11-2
CASSTDRDQPQHF
TGTGCCAGCAGCACCGACAGGGATCAGCCCCAGCATTTT
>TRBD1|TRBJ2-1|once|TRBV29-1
CSVRLNRGLYNEQFF
TGCAGCGTTAGACTTAACAGGGGGCTTTACAATGAGCAGTTCTTC
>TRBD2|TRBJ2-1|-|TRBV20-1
CSASRGPGTSSYNEQFF
TGCAGTGCTAGTCGGGGGCCTGGGACTAGTAGTTACAATGAGCAGTTCTTC
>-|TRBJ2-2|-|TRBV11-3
CASSLGRIGELFF
TGTGCCAGCAGCTTAGGGAGGATCGGGGAGCTGTTTTTT
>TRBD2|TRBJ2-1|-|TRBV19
CASSLNSGRNNEQFF
TGTGCCAGTAGTCTAAATAGCGGGAGGAACAATGAGCAGTTCTTC
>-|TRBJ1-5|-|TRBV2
CASSRDLQPQHF
TGTGCCAGCAGTCGGGATCTTCAGCCCCAGCATTTT
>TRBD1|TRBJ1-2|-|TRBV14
CASSPESGQGNYGYTF
TGTGCCAGCAGCCCTGAATCCGGACAGGGAAACTATGGCTACACCTTC
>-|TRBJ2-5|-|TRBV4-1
CASSQDGQSQETQYF
TGCGCCAGCAGCCAAGATGGGCAGTCCCAAGAGACCCAGTACTTC
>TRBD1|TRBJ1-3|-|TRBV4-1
CASSHLTGGNTIYF
TGCGCCAGCAGCCACCTGACAGGGGGAAACACCATATATTTT
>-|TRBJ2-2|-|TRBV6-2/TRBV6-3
CASSFGADGELFF
TGTGCCAGCAGCTTCGGAGCTGACGGGGAGCTGTTTTTT